This T cell receptor beta chain stems from a study of blood T cell repertoires in COVID-19. Study information: The analysed material was cDNA or gDNA that came from T cells, B-cell-depleted T cells, or PBMCs.

V dropped 6 bases and J dropped 1 base, with 6 bases sitting between them. The length of the CDR3 is 12 residues. In germline, CDR1 is SGHTA, CDR2 FQGNSA. Using immunoSEQ multiplex PCR, the repertoire was profiled, and TCRdb retains in-frame clones only, with some absent. Found here are about 280,000 clones, approximately 85% of them singletons; the top ten hold roughly 5.3%. This sequence was found in a man in his fifties with active or convalescent COVID-19. The V gene is TRBV7-2, the J gene TRBJ2-5; D not resolved. Sequencing was done on a sample of peripheral blood. Here the CDR3 DNA reads TGTGCCAGCAGTTCCTCCCAAGAGACCCAGTACTTC. Translated, it gives CASSSSQETQYF.